This T cell receptor (beta chain) comes out of a study of OX40 agonist ivuxolimab in advanced cancers. Regarding the research as a whole: Ivuxolimab was a fully human IgG2 agonistic monoclonal antibody targeting the costimulatory receptor OX40 (CD134). The paper covers the monotherapy dose-escalation part of the phase I ivuxolimab trial, which included N of about 51 patients. Among the roughly 52 dose-escalation patients, some 20 had hepatocellular carcinoma, roughly 15 melanoma, 9 renal cell carcinoma and 9 head and neck cancer. The point of sequencing TCRbeta in the periphery was to test whether ivuxolimab changed TCR sequence diversity and drove clonal T-cell expansion. A male proportion of around 81% and a mean age of approximately 55 years, ranging from about 20 to 80, were recorded for the dose-escalation cohort. Prior anti-PD-1, anti-PD-L1 or anti-CTLA-4 therapy was permitted, and approximately 39% of dose-escalation patients had received checkpoint inhibitors. Intravenous ivuxolimab was administered to patients every 2 weeks at six dose levels: 0.01, 0.1, 0.3, 1.5, 3 and 10 mg/kg. Partial responses occurred in three dose-escalation patients, of whom one had hepatocellular carcinoma and two had cutaneous melanoma.

Genomic DNA was extracted from sorted cells for sequencing of the TCRbeta CDR3 region. The immunoSEQ Assay was used for sequencing of TCRbeta CDR3 regions. TCRdb retrieved this table from immuneACCESS and kept in-frame rearrangements only. Not all clones are present; in checked studies, unresolved V genes account for under half, and no reason is known for the remainder. For this sample there are under 80,000 clones; 85% to 90% appear just once. Approximately 1% of the sample lies in the top ten. Broad study findings and their caveats: Clonal expansion of both CD4+ and CD8+ blood T cells was observed from baseline to week 6 at doses 0.1 to 3.0 mg/kg. Low levels of normalized T-cell clonal expansion were also seen in some patients who did not respond. Which antigens the clonally expanded peripheral T cells were specific for was not determined. In partial responders in the 0.1-3.0 mg/kg groups, normalized peripheral clonal expansion was found to be among the lowest, especially among CD8+ T cells. After ivuxolimab, CD8+ T cells had more expanded clones than CD4+ T cells on average.

Of note for this clone: Its antigen target is currently unknown. No qualities accompany the bases; no much larger clone lies one base away.

The trial excluded patients who had a history of autoimmune disease or were on systemic immunosuppression. Peripheral blood for TCR sequencing was collected from all dose cohorts at baseline, on cycle 4 day 1, and on cycle 7 day 1. The samples were taken from a phase I, first-in-human, multicenter, open-label dose-escalation trial of ivuxolimab. Adults with locally advanced or metastatic melanoma, renal cell, hepatocellular, or head and neck squamous cell carcinoma were enrolled in the trial. Before TCR sequencing, CD4+ T cells and CD8+ T cells were sorted from peripheral blood as separate populations. Based on the germline V gene, the CDR1 and CDR2 sequences are SGHRS and YFSETQ. Trimming removed 2 bases from V and 3 bases from J, leaving 11 bases between the germline ends. Including cysteine and phenylalanine, the CDR3 has 14 amino acids. Only the CDR3 DNA stays, 42 bases, in frame from base 1.

The sample was CD4+ or CD8+ T cells sorted from blood, taken in a trial of the OX40 agonist ivuxolimab. The receptor was derived from an adult with an advanced solid tumor such as melanoma, head and neck, liver or kidney cancer. The sequence is built from TRBV5-1 and TRBJ1-1; a weak D assignment points to TRBD1 (6 bases agree). At the DNA level, the sequence is TGCGCCAGCAGCTTACAGGGTCCGTACACTGAAGCTTTCTTT. This yields the protein CASSLQGPYTEAFF.